One T cell receptor beta chain is described in this entry. Its antigen is as yet unknown. These data belong to a study of cytomegalovirus exposure and HLA in healthy donors. Use of 60 Vbeta and 13 Jbeta primers characterized the PCR. Clones were sequenced by immunoSEQ multiplex PCR, and TCRdb holds only the in-frame ones, with some missing. The repertoire consists of about 130,000 clones, with nearly 85% occurring once and the leading ten covering approximately 1.1%. Findings and limits, study-wide: Versus the roughly 700-donor mean, an Asian-associated ancestry cluster reportedly showed fewer N-insertions in a later analysis.

Losses at the gene ends were 2 bases for V and 4 bases for J; bases not matched to a gene: 7. The CDR3 is 17 residues long. Per the germline V gene, CDR1 is SEHNR and CDR2 is FQNEAQ (reference sequence). The receptor was isolated from a boy between 10 and 17 years old in good health and CMV-seronegative. The sequenced material came from PBMCs. The chain has TRBV7-9 and TRBJ2-1, with 11 bases aligning to TRBD2. The CDR3 reads CASSLTPGLAVYNEQFF. The DNA for the CDR3 is TGTGCCAGCAGCTTAACCCCGGGACTAGCGGTATACAATGAGCAGTTCTTC.